A selection of T cell receptor beta chains follows, all from one sample in a study of blood T cell repertoires in COVID-19. Clones were read by immunoSEQ multiplex PCR, and TCRdb kept only the in-frame ones, dropping some. The sample includes some 59,000 clones, roughly 81% of them seen just once. Material for sequencing was peripheral blood. All receptors come from a woman aged 55-69 years with acute or convalescent COVID-19. Both conserved end residues are part of each CDR3. The order of the fields is D gene, V gene, J gene, clone size, CDR3 protein, CDR3 DNA. D genes are given only for firm matches. Only some rows state a clone size, as once, few, many or a class for expanded clones.

d_call: .; v_call: TRBV5-1; j_call: TRBJ1-2; clone_size: .; cdr3_aa: CASSFEGNNGYTF; cdr3_nt: TGCGCCAGCAGCTTCGAGGGAAATAATGGCTACACCTTC
d_call: TRBD1; v_call: TRBV3-1/TRBV3-2; j_call: TRBJ2-1; clone_size: once; cdr3_aa: CASSNQGARNEQFF; cdr3_nt: TGTGCCAGCAGCAATCAGGGGGCGCGAAATGAGCAGTTCTTC
d_call: TRBD1; v_call: TRBV14; j_call: TRBJ1-3; clone_size: once; cdr3_aa: CASRGQGRSTIYF; cdr3_nt: TGTGCCAGCAGAGGACAGGGCAGATCCACCATATATTTT
d_call: TRBD1; v_call: TRBV28; j_call: TRBJ1-1; clone_size: .; cdr3_aa: CASSYQGGAFF; cdr3_nt: TGTGCCAGCAGTTATCAGGGGGGAGCTTTCTTT
d_call: TRBD1; v_call: TRBV5-1; j_call: TRBJ1-2; clone_size: .; cdr3_aa: CASSSRDRGTYGYTF; cdr3_nt: TGCGCCAGCAGCTCGAGGGACAGGGGAACCTATGGCTACACCTTC
d_call: .; v_call: TRBV9; j_call: TRBJ1-3; clone_size: .; cdr3_aa: CASSAEGYSGNTIYF; cdr3_nt: TGTGCCAGCAGCGCCGAGGGTTACTCTGGAAACACCATATATTTT
d_call: .; v_call: TRBV2; j_call: TRBJ2-2; clone_size: .; cdr3_aa: CASNLNGVAGELFF; cdr3_nt: TGTGCCAGCAATCTAAACGGGGTCGCCGGGGAGCTGTTTTTT
d_call: TRBD2; v_call: TRBV4-1; j_call: TRBJ2-7; clone_size: few; cdr3_aa: CASSHSASGSSHEQYF; cdr3_nt: TGCGCCAGCAGCCATTCGGCTAGCGGGAGTTCCCACGAGCAGTACTTC
d_call: .; v_call: TRBV18; j_call: TRBJ1-2; clone_size: .; cdr3_aa: CASSPQDSLYGYTF; cdr3_nt: TGTGCCAGCTCACCACAGGACAGCCTCTATGGCTACACCTTC
d_call: TRBD1; v_call: TRBV7-9; j_call: TRBJ1-6; clone_size: .; cdr3_aa: CASSPKGTGLSPLHF; cdr3_nt: TGTGCCAGCAGCCCCAAAGGGACAGGGTTATCACCCCTCCACTTT
d_call: .; v_call: TRBV6-6; j_call: TRBJ1-2; clone_size: .; cdr3_aa: CASTSPGSILYGYTF; cdr3_nt: TGTGCCAGCACCTCGCCCGGGAGTATCCTCTATGGCTACACCTTC
d_call: .; v_call: TRBV9; j_call: TRBJ2-1; clone_size: .; cdr3_aa: CASSVGSATMSEQFF; cdr3_nt: TGTGCCAGCAGCGTAGGGAGCGCTACAATGTCTGAGCAGTTCTTC
d_call: .; v_call: TRBV7-2; j_call: TRBJ2-1; clone_size: once; cdr3_aa: CASSGRLGRQFF; cdr3_nt: TGTGCCAGCAGCGGGAGACTTGGGCGGCAGTTCTTC
d_call: TRBD1; v_call: TRBV13; j_call: TRBJ1-2; clone_size: .; cdr3_aa: CASSLWGQTFGYTF; cdr3_nt: TGTGCCAGCAGCTTATGGGGACAGACTTTTGGCTACACCTTC
d_call: .; v_call: TRBV28; j_call: TRBJ1-1; clone_size: .; cdr3_aa: CASSFRSLGRAFF; cdr3_nt: TGTGCCAGCAGTTTCCGGTCACTAGGGCGAGCTTTCTTT
d_call: .; v_call: TRBV15; j_call: TRBJ1-5; clone_size: once; cdr3_aa: CATSTPYSNQPQHF; cdr3_nt: TGTGCCACCAGCACCCCTTATAGCAATCAGCCCCAGCATTTT
d_call: .; v_call: TRBV27; j_call: TRBJ2-7; clone_size: .; cdr3_aa: CASSYFGEEGEQYF; cdr3_nt: TGTGCCAGCAGTTATTTTGGGGAAGAGGGCGAGCAGTACTTC
d_call: .; v_call: TRBV14; j_call: TRBJ1-1; clone_size: .; cdr3_aa: CASSQFSGQGLNTEAFF; cdr3_nt: TGTGCCAGCAGCCAATTTTCCGGGCAGGGATTGAACACTGAAGCTTTCTTT
d_call: TRBD1; v_call: TRBV5-1; j_call: TRBJ1-1; clone_size: .; cdr3_aa: CASSLITGTGSGAFF; cdr3_nt: TGCGCCAGCAGCTTGATTACGGGGACAGGGTCAGGAGCTTTCTTT
d_call: .; v_call: TRBV12-3/TRBV12-4; j_call: TRBJ2-1; clone_size: .; cdr3_aa: CASSADTINEQFF; cdr3_nt: TGTGCCAGCAGTGCAGACACAATCAATGAGCAGTTCTTC
d_call: TRBD1; v_call: TRBV4-1; j_call: TRBJ1-1; clone_size: .; cdr3_aa: CASNGGRGWTEAFF; cdr3_nt: TGCGCCAGCAACGGGGGCAGGGGGTGGACTGAAGCTTTCTTT
d_call: TRBD1; v_call: TRBV29-1; j_call: TRBJ2-7; clone_size: once; cdr3_aa: CSVQAPGQGPYEQYF; cdr3_nt: TGCAGCGTACAGGCGCCGGGACAGGGCCCCTACGAGCAGTACTTC
d_call: .; v_call: TRBV5-1; j_call: TRBJ1-1; clone_size: .; cdr3_aa: CASSFGTPNTEAFF; cdr3_nt: TGCGCCAGCAGCTTCGGGACACCGAACACTGAAGCTTTCTTT
d_call: TRBD1; v_call: TRBV25-1; j_call: TRBJ2-7; clone_size: .; cdr3_aa: CASSEYTGQGANEQYF; cdr3_nt: TGTGCCAGCAGTGAATATACAGGACAGGGGGCCAACGAGCAGTACTTC
d_call: .; v_call: TRBV3-1/TRBV3-2; j_call: TRBJ1-1; clone_size: .; cdr3_aa: CASGFDTGDTEAFF; cdr3_nt: TGTGCCAGCGGGTTCGACACGGGAGACACTGAAGCTTTCTTT
d_call: TRBD1; v_call: TRBV4-2; j_call: TRBJ2-7; clone_size: .; cdr3_aa: CASSQNRGRQYEQYF; cdr3_nt: TGTGCCAGCAGCCAAAACAGGGGGAGGCAGTACGAGCAGTACTTC
d_call: TRBD2; v_call: TRBV11-1; j_call: TRBJ2-1; clone_size: .; cdr3_aa: CASSVSGSSYNEQFF; cdr3_nt: TGTGCCAGCAGCGTTAGCGGGAGCTCCTACAATGAGCAGTTCTTC
d_call: .; v_call: TRBV6-5; j_call: TRBJ2-1; clone_size: .; cdr3_aa: CASSYVDEQFF; cdr3_nt: TGTGCCAGCAGTTACGTCGATGAGCAGTTCTTC
d_call: TRBD1; v_call: TRBV19; j_call: TRBJ1-1; clone_size: .; cdr3_aa: CASSPGQGQNTEAFF; cdr3_nt: TGTGCCAGTAGTCCGGGACAGGGGCAGAACACTGAAGCTTTCTTT